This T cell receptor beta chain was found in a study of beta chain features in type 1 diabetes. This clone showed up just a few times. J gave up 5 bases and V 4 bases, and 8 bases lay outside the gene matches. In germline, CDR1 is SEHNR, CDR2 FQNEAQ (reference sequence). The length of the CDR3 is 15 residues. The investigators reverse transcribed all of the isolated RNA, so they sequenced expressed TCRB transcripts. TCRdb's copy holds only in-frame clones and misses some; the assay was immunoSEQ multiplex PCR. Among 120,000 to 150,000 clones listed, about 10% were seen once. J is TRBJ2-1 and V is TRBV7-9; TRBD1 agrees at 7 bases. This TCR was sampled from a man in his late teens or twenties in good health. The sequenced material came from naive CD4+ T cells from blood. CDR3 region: CASSSRMGQHNEQFF. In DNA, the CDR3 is TGTGCCAGCAGCTCCCGGATGGGACAGCACAATGAGCAGTTCTTC.